The rows below give T cell receptor beta chains drawn from one sample of a study of blood T cell repertoires in COVID-19. Measured with immunoSEQ multiplex PCR; TCRdb has only the in-frame clones, and not every one. Here the sample spans 100,000 to 120,000 clones, around 85% being singletons. Sequenced material: peripheral blood. The receptors come from a human donor in a cohort sampled during active COVID-19. The CDR3 runs from the conserved cysteine through the conserved F or W. D genes are given only for firm matches. Not all rows give a size; the values are once, few, many and, for expanded clones, a class.

d_call	v_call	j_call	clone_size	cdr3_aa	cdr3_nt
TRBD1	TRBV19	TRBJ1-2	-	CASSIPGDSYGYTF	TGTGCCAGTAGTATCCCGGGGGACAGCTATGGCTACACCTTC
-	TRBV6-2/TRBV6-3	TRBJ1-5	once	CASSFDRPITPQHF	TGTGCCAGCAGTTTTGACAGGCCCATCACGCCCCAGCATTTT
-	TRBV19	TRBJ2-7	few	CASSIGVVYYEQYF	TGTGCCAGTAGTATAGGAGTGGTATACTACGAGCAGTACTTC
TRBD2	TRBV4-3	TRBJ2-3	few	CASSQDSSGGSTDTQYF	TGCGCCAGCAGCCAAGATTCCAGCGGGGGTAGCACAGATACGCAGTATTTT
TRBD2	TRBV28	TRBJ2-7	-	CASSSPPSGGSYEQYF	TGTGCCAGCAGTTCTCCACCTAGCGGGGGGTCCTACGAGCAGTACTTC
-	TRBV4-1	TRBJ1-3	-	CASSQEILGSGNTIYF	TGCGCCAGCAGCCAAGAAATCCTCGGGAGTGGAAACACCATATATTTT
TRBD1	TRBV7-2	TRBJ2-3	-	CASSGPPGTGVDTDTQYF	TGTGCCAGCAGCGGCCCGCCCGGGACAGGGGTGGACACAGATACGCAGTATTTT
-	TRBV29-1	TRBJ1-2	once	CSVDGQSDNYGYTF	TGCAGCGTAGACGGACAGAGCGATAACTATGGCTACACCTTC
-	TRBV28	TRBJ2-4	-	CASGLAGSPKNIQYF	TGTGCCAGCGGGTTGGCGGGCTCCCCCAAAAACATTCAGTACTTC
-	TRBV6-6	TRBJ1-2	-	CASRLGGNYGYTF	TGTGCCAGCAGGTTGGGGGGTAACTATGGCTACACCTTC
TRBD1	TRBV11-3	TRBJ1-1	once	CASSFAGGTEAFF	TGTGCCAGCAGCTTCGCAGGGGGCACTGAAGCTTTCTTT
-	TRBV6-4	TRBJ1-5	-	CASSERGEGGQPQHF	TGTGCCAGCAGTGAGAGAGGGGAGGGGGGTCAGCCCCAGCATTTT
-	TRBV13	TRBJ1-1	once	CASSTWTDLNTEAFF	TGTGCCAGCAGCACCTGGACAGATTTGAACACTGAAGCTTTCTTT
TRBD2	TRBV15	TRBJ2-3	-	CATSRERGDTDTQYF	TGTGCCACCAGCAGAGAACGGGGGGACACAGATACGCAGTATTTT
-	TRBV30	TRBJ1-6	-	CAWTGVHYNSPLHF	TGTGCCTGGACGGGAGTGCACTATAATTCACCCCTCCACTTT
-	TRBV7-9	TRBJ2-2	-	CASTPWGAGELFF	TGTGCCAGCACCCCGTGGGGGGCCGGGGAGCTGTTTTTT
-	TRBV9	TRBJ2-3	-	CASSVTRSTDTQYF	TGTGCCAGCAGCGTAACGAGGAGCACAGATACGCAGTATTTT
TRBD1	TRBV6-6	TRBJ1-2	-	CASSLLPGTGWAGYTF	TGTGCCAGCAGCCTACTCCCTGGGACAGGGTGGGCTGGCTACACCTTC
-	TRBV3-1/TRBV3-2	TRBJ1-6	-	CASSYESYNSPLHF	TGTGCCAGCTCCTATGAGTCCTATAATTCACCCCTCCACTTT
TRBD1	TRBV24-1	TRBJ1-2	-	CATHEAQGAQGYGYTF	TGTGCCACCCATGAGGCACAGGGGGCGCAGGGGTATGGCTACACCTTC
-	TRBV7-9	TRBJ2-7	-	CASTHPSTGNEQYF	TGTGCCAGCACCCATCCCTCAACAGGGAACGAGCAGTACTTC
-	TRBV28	TRBJ1-5	-	CASTSLDAGNQPQHF	TGTGCCAGCACCTCCCTAGATGCGGGAAATCAGCCCCAGCATTTT
-	TRBV6-6	TRBJ2-5	-	CASKLPQGGGETQYF	TGTGCCAGCAAGTTACCTCAGGGAGGGGGAGAGACCCAGTACTTC
TRBD2	TRBV6-5	TRBJ2-1	-	CASGLAGGSYNEQFF	TGTGCCAGCGGCCTAGCGGGGGGCTCCTACAATGAGCAGTTCTTC
-	TRBV5-5	TRBJ2-3	-	CASSPGHDTDTQYF	TGTGCCAGCAGCCCGGGACACGACACAGATACGCAGTATTTT
TRBD1	TRBV6-2/TRBV6-3	TRBJ1-6	-	CASSAGQGYSPLHF	TGTGCCAGCAGTGCGGGACAGGGCTATTCACCCCTCCACTTT
TRBD2	TRBV11-2	TRBJ2-1	-	CASSLRAGTSVGEQFF	TGTGCCAGCAGCTTACGCGCCGGGACTAGCGTGGGTGAGCAGTTCTTC
-	TRBV6-2/TRBV6-3	TRBJ2-2	-	CASSPARVNTGELFF	TGTGCCAGCAGCCCGGCCAGGGTGAACACCGGGGAGCTGTTTTTT
TRBD2	TRBV9	TRBJ2-1	-	CASSYYSGGAYNEQFF	TGTGCCAGCAGCTACTATAGCGGGGGAGCCTACAATGAGCAGTTCTTC
-	TRBV5-4	TRBJ2-2	-	CASSLDWNTGELFF	TGTGCCAGCAGCTTGGACTGGAACACCGGGGAGCTGTTTTTT
-	TRBV10-1	TRBJ2-1	-	CANFSGFSYNEQFF	TGCGCCAATTTTAGCGGATTCTCCTACAATGAGCAGTTCTTC
-	TRBV28	TRBJ2-7	-	CASRTSRGGYEQYF	TGTGCCAGCAGAACAAGCCGGGGAGGCTACGAGCAGTACTTC
TRBD1	TRBV6-5	TRBJ1-4	-	CASRGTGGESEKLFF	TGTGCCAGCAGGGGTACAGGGGGCGAGAGTGAAAAACTGTTTTTT
TRBD1	TRBV4-3	TRBJ1-4	-	CASSQDRGINEKLFF	TGCGCCAGCAGCCAGGACAGGGGGATCAATGAAAAACTGTTTTTT
TRBD1	TRBV28	TRBJ1-6	-	CASSLFAGGNSPLHF	TGTGCCAGCAGTTTATTTGCAGGGGGGAATTCACCCCTCCACTTT
TRBD1	TRBV7-9	TRBJ2-7	-	CASSLGSKTRFDRDEQYF	TGTGCCAGCAGCTTGGGCAGTAAGACCCGATTTGACAGGGACGAGCAGTACTTC
TRBD2	TRBV7-2	TRBJ2-1	once	CASSEDRLAGGYNEQFF	TGTGCCAGCAGCGAAGACCGCCTAGCGGGGGGATACAATGAGCAGTTCTTC
-	TRBV28	TRBJ1-6	few	CALASGGNSPLHF	TGTGCCCTGGCTTCGGGTGGAAATTCACCCCTCCACTTT
-	TRBV9	TRBJ1-1	-	CASSVEVGANTEAFF	TGTGCCAGCAGCGTAGAGGTGGGAGCGAACACTGAAGCTTTCTTT
-	TRBV5-1	TRBJ1-1	-	CASSPGWDTEAFF	TGCGCCAGCTCTCCCGGGTGGGACACTGAAGCTTTCTTT
-	TRBV7-3	TRBJ2-2	-	CASSPYVGGAGELFF	TGTGCCAGCAGTCCTTACGTCGGGGGTGCCGGGGAGCTGTTTTTT
-	TRBV7-2	TRBJ1-1	-	CASSLRGNTEAFF	TGTGCCAGCAGCTTAAGGGGGAACACTGAAGCTTTCTTT
-	TRBV19	TRBJ2-5	-	CASSMAGTETQYF	TGTGCCAGTAGTATGGCAGGGACTGAGACCCAGTACTTC
TRBD1	TRBV6-6	TRBJ1-1	-	CASSPRDRIMNTEAFF	TGTGCCAGCAGTCCCCGGGACAGAATCATGAACACTGAAGCTTTCTTT
-	TRBV27	TRBJ2-1	-	CASSPPGPKRGEQFF	TGTGCCAGCAGCCCCCCCGGGCCAAAACGAGGGGAGCAGTTCTTC
TRBD1	TRBV11-3	TRBJ2-1	-	CASSFRGHQGAQFF	TGTGCCAGCAGCTTCCGAGGGCACCAGGGGGCACAGTTCTTC
TRBD2	TRBV28	TRBJ2-5	-	CASSLDGLGPQETQYF	TGTGCCAGCAGTTTAGATGGACTAGGGCCGCAAGAGACCCAGTACTTC
TRBD1	TRBV25-1	TRBJ1-2	-	CASSEYGQDDGYTF	TGTGCCAGCAGTGAATATGGACAGGACGATGGCTACACCTTC
-	TRBV18	TRBJ1-4	-	CASSSRNLEKLFF	TGTGCCAGCTCATCTAGGAACTTGGAAAAACTGTTTTTT